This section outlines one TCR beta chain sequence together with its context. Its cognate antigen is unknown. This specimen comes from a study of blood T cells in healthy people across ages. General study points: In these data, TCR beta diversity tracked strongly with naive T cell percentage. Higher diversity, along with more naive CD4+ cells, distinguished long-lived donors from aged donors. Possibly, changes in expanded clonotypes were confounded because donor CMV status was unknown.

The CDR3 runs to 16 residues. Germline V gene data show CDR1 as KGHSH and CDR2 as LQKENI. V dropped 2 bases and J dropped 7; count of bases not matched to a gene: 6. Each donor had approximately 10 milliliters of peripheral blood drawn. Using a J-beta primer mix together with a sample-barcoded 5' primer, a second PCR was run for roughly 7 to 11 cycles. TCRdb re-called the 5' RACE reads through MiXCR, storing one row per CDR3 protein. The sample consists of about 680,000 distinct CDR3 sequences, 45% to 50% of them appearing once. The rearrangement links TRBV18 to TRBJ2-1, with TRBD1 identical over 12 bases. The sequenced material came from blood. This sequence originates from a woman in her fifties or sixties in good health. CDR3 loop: CASSPTRGQGANEQFF. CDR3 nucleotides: TGTGCCAGCTCACCAACCCGGGGACAGGGGGCGAATGAGCAGTTCTTC.